The clone carrying this T cell receptor (beta chain) was seen repeatedly, ten times or more. Antigen unknown. The sample is drawn from a study of regulatory T cells in long-lasting Graves disease. Study results and limitations: Small numbers of samples may have cut accuracy.

Investigators prepared the TCR beta libraries by applying iRepertoire HTBI primers and Arm-PCR of CDR3 regions. TCRdb re-called the multiplex PCR reads with MiXCR, one entry per CDR3 protein. Here the sample spans fewer than 350,000 distinct CDR3 sequences, 15% to 20% being singletons. CDR3 size: 18 residues. The V gene's germline CDR1 is LGHNT and CDR2 FRNRAP. The V end lost 2 bases, the J end lost 7 bases, and 24 bases lay between the germline ends. Stated time point: newly diagnosed GD, antithyroid drugs for less than 3 months. Construction of the TCR library relied on RNA isolated from PBMCs. The rearrangement joins TRBV12-5 to TRBJ2-1, with D perhaps given as TRBD1 or TRBD2 (5 bases each). This TCR was sampled from a female donor with Graves disease. Specimen: peripheral blood mononuclear cells (PBMCs), collected at new diagnosis, from a patient treated with antithyroid drugs. In DNA, the CDR3 is TGTGCTAGTGGTTTGCCCGCCGGGATTAGCGAGAAGGGGAATGAGCAGTTCTTC. Protein: CASGLPAGISEKGNEQFF.